Listed here are 14 T cell receptor beta chains from one sample, sequenced in a study of control samples from healthy donors and cancer patients. Produced via immunoSEQ multiplex PCR; TCRdb's table is partial and in-frame only. Of about 410,000 clones detected, 80% to 95% appear once; the ten largest clones hold 5.5% to 7.5%. Sequenced: PBMCs. The origin of the receptors is a man aged 35-49 years with head and neck cancer.

V gene TRBV4-1 combines with J gene TRBJ1-5, with TRBD1 as a possible D gene (5 bases). The CDR3 is 16 amino acids. Trimming removed 0 bases at V and 2 bases at J, with 11 bases between. Germline V gene sequence: CDR1 MGHRA, CDR2 YSYEKL. CDR3 sequence reads: CASSQDFQGGNQPQHF. The CDR3 coding sequence is TGCGCCAGCAGCCAAGATTTCCAGGGTGGCAATCAGCCCCAGCATTTT.

J is TRBJ2-2 and V is TRBV10-1; TRBD2 aligns across 9 bases. The length of the CDR3 is 17 residues. CDR1 and CDR2 from the germline V gene are WNHNN and SYGVQD (reference sequence). V dropped 2 bases and J dropped 4; count of bases not matched to a gene: 8. CDR3 sequence (DNA): TGCGCCAGCAGTGAGATCCGCGGGGGGGGGACCACCGGGGAGCTGTTTTTT. Translated: CASSEIRGGGTTGELFF.

The chain links TRBV5-4 to TRBJ1-5; no reliable D call. The CDR3 runs 13 residues. Between the trimmed V and J ends, which lost 2 bases and 0 bases, there was a span of 3 bases. CDR1 SGHNT and CDR2 YYREEE come from the germline V gene (reference sequence). The CDR3 loop reads CASSFGSNQPQHF. CDR3 bases: TGTGCCAGCAGCTTTGGTAGCAATCAGCCCCAGCATTTT.

The J gene is TRBJ2-7, the V gene TRBV28; D ambiguous. Germline lookup yields CDR1 MDHEN and CDR2 SYDVKM. The CDR3 totals 12 residues. Trimming took 4 bases from V and 3 from J, leaving 7 bases between them. CDR3 nucleotide sequence: TGTGCCAGCAGTTCGACCCTCTACGAGCAGTACTTC. Translation gives CASSSTLYEQYF.

The chain has TRBV6-1 and TRBJ1-2; TRBD1 aligns across 8 bases. The CDR3 spans 12 residues. The germline V gene encodes CDR1 MNHNS and CDR2 SASEGT. V shed 6 bases and J 7 bases; nucleotides not matched to a gene: 4. The CDR3 DNA reads as TGTGCCAGCAGCTCGGACAGGGCTGGCTACACCTTC. Protein sequence: CASSSDRAGYTF.

The chain couples TRBV2 to TRBJ1-5; D remains unclear. The ends were cut back, 6 bases at V and 6 bases at J, with 9 bases in the middle. Germline V gives CDR1 SNHLY, CDR2 FYNNEI. The CDR3 is 12 amino acids. For the CDR3, the DNA is TGTGCCAGCAGCGGGATAGTTCAGCCCCAGCATTTT. Translated, it gives CASSGIVQPQHF.

The chain uses TRBV6-2 or TRBV6-3 and TRBJ2-7; TRBD2 aligns across 7 bases. With 3 bases clipped from V and 6 bases from J, the junction kept 17 bases outside the gene matches. CDR3 length equals 17 residues. CDR1 MNHEY and CDR2 SVGEGT come from the germline V gene. The CDR3 DNA reads as TGTGCCAGCAGTTATCTTCGACTAGCCGGCCGAACCGCCGAGCAGTACTTC. It is translated as CASSYLRLAGRTAEQYF.

The chain recombines TRBV3-1 (or the pseudogene TRBV3-2) with TRBJ2-7; D remains ambiguous. The V gene's germline CDR1 is LGHDT and CDR2 YNNKEL (reference sequence). The CDR3 is made up of 14 amino acids. V lost 3 bases to trimming and J lost 1 base, with 10 bases between them. The chain's CDR3 is CASSQAPASYEQYF. CDR3 sequence (DNA): TGTGCCAGCAGCCAGGCGCCAGCTTCCTACGAGCAGTACTTC.

The chain joins TRBV27 to TRBJ2-7, with TRBD1 identical over 9 bases. Germline values: CDR1 MNHEY, CDR2 SMNVEV (reference sequence). With 5 bases clipped from V and 2 bases from J, the junction kept 10 bases outside the gene matches. The CDR3 consists of 16 residues. CDR3 amino acids: CASSLTTGGATYEQYF. DNA of the CDR3: TGTGCCAGCAGTCTTACTACAGGGGGCGCGACCTACGAGCAGTACTTC.

The J gene is TRBJ2-1, the V gene TRBV6-5, with D tentatively TRBD2 (5 bases). This CDR3 contains 15 residues. With 4 bases removed from V and 6 bases from J, the gap between germline ends came to 16 bases. Per the germline V gene, CDR1 is MNHEY and CDR2 is SVGAGI. As DNA, the CDR3 is TGTGCCAGCAGTTTGGACTCACCTCGGGTCAATGAGCAGTTCTTC. Its translation: CASSLDSPRVNEQFF.

This clone has just one count. The V call is TRBV9, the J call TRBJ1-3; 9 bases are a match to TRBD1. The length of the CDR3 is 17 residues. Germline values: CDR1 SGDLS, CDR2 YYNGEE. Germline trimming cut 0 bases from V and 4 bases from J; bases unmatched to any gene: 8. CDR3 amino acids: CASSVEGTGFIGNTIYF. CDR3 nucleotides: TGTGCCAGCAGCGTAGAAGGGACAGGGTTTATCGGAAACACCATATATTTT.

The chain couples TRBV27 to TRBJ2-3; no definite D call. The germline V gene has CDR1 MNHEY and CDR2 SMNVEV (reference sequence). The CDR3 totals 13 residues. The V gene lost 6 bases and the J gene lost 2 bases, with 9 bases spanning the gap. The DNA of the CDR3 is TGTGCCAGCAGCCTGCAGCCCACAGATACGCAGTATTTT. This codes for CASSLQPTDTQYF.

The CDR3: CASRLGQVPGELFF. CDR3 sequence (DNA): TGTGCCAGCAGACTCGGACAGGTTCCCGGGGAGCTGTTTTTT. The chain uses TRBV27 and TRBJ2-2; TRBD1 matches 7 bases. Trimming removed 6 bases from V and 6 bases from J; junction bases left unmatched: 7. The CDR3 is 14 residues long. Germline V lookup: CDR1 MNHEY, CDR2 SMNVEV (reference sequence).

The V gene is TRBV4-1, the J gene TRBJ2-3; the D gene is possibly TRBD1 (5 bases). V lost 1 base to trimming and J lost 6 bases, with 11 bases between them. CDR1 is MGHRA and CDR2 is YSYEKL in the germline V gene. The CDR3 sequence is 14 residues long. DNA for the CDR3: TGCGCCAGCAGCCAAGGGGGCCGTTTGGATACGCAGTATTTT. Translated, it gives CASSQGGRLDTQYF.